The clone carrying this T cell receptor (beta chain) was seen repeatedly, ten times or more. Its cognate antigen is unknown. The data originate from a study of blood T cells in healthy people across ages. Points from the study as a whole: Strong correlation was found linking TCR beta diversity to naive T cell percentage. Naive CD4+ cells and diversity were both higher in long-lived donors than in aged donors.

Alongside a J-beta primer mix, a sample-barcoded 5' primer served in a second PCR lasting about 7 to 12 cycles. TCRdb fed the 5' RACE reads into MiXCR, producing one record per CDR3 protein. The sample comprises about 810,000 distinct CDR3 sequences, roughly 34% of which are singletons, and about an eighth rests with the top ten. CDR1 is MGHRA, CDR2 YSYEKL, per germline. The CDR3 sequence is 16 residues long. Trimming removed 0 bases from V and 0 bases from J; junction bases left unmatched: 5. This chain uses TRBV4-1 with TRBJ2-7; 7 bases agree with TRBD2. This receptor was identified in a man in his late teens or twenties in good health. Sequences were obtained from blood. CDR3 sequence: CASSQDMGGSSYEQYF. The DNA for the CDR3 is TGCGCCAGCAGCCAAGATATGGGGGGGAGCTCCTACGAGCAGTACTTC.